Presented here are 13 T cell receptor beta chains from one specimen sequenced in a study of blood T cell repertoires in COVID-19. Assay: immunoSEQ multiplex PCR; the TCRdb copy retains only in-frame clones and omits some. The sample has about 120,000 clones; around 86% are singletons. Material for sequencing was peripheral blood. These receptor sequences come from a woman aged 70-85 years with COVID-19, enrolled during active disease.

This chain uses TRBV5-1 with TRBJ2-3, with 12 bases fitting TRBD2. The germline V gene has CDR1 SGHRS and CDR2 YFSETQ. CDR3 length: 17 amino acids. Trimming at V came to 3 bases and at J to 0 bases, leaving 5 bases not matched to a gene. The DNA for the CDR3 is TGCGCCAGCAGCTCCCCCGGACTAGCGGGGAGCACAGATACGCAGTATTTT. This sequence encodes CASSSPGLAGSTDTQYF.

This clone showed up just once. The chain recombines TRBV7-8 with TRBJ1-3; 7 positions match TRBD1. The CDR3 sequence is 16 residues long. J lost 0 bases, V lost 4 bases, and 6 bases had no gene match. The germline gives CDR1 SGHVS, CDR2 FQNEAQ. CDR3 region: CASSSDRLPSGNTIYF. The CDR3 DNA reads TGTGCCAGCAGCTCGGACAGGTTACCCTCTGGAAACACCATATATTTT. Filled out from reference TRBV7-8 and TRBJ1-3, the complete variable domain reads GAGVSQSPRYKVAKRGQDVALRCDPISGHVSLFWYQQALGQGPEFLTYFQNEAQLDKSGLPSDRFFAERPEGSVSTLKIQRTQQEDSAVYLCASSSDRLPSGNTIYFGEGSWLTVV.

The chain recombines TRBV7-9 with TRBJ1-1, with TRBD1 as a possible D gene (6 bases). With 3 bases removed from V and 1 base from J, the gap between germline ends came to 9 bases. Germline CDR1 SEHNR, CDR2 FQNEAQ (reference sequence). The CDR3 totals 14 residues. The CDR3 loop is CASSFGQTNTEAFF. The CDR3 DNA reads as TGTGCCAGCAGCTTTGGACAGACGAACACTGAAGCTTTCTTT.

The chain couples TRBV5-1 to TRBJ2-7; 7 nucleotides line up with TRBD1. V was pared by 4 bases and J by 0 bases, with 7 bases of the junction left unmatched. Germline V gene data show CDR1 as SGHRS and CDR2 as YFSETQ. CDR3 length: 15 residues. Here the CDR3 reads CASSGDSRYSYEQYF. The CDR3 DNA follows: TGCGCCAGCAGCGGGGACAGCCGTTACTCCTACGAGCAGTACTTC.

About this clone: Sequence at one end of the junction differs from germline and may be a read error. This chain links TRBV19 with TRBJ2-2; 7 bases agree with TRBD1. CDR3 length: 16 residues. CDR1 is LNHDA and CDR2 is SQIVND in the germline V gene (reference sequence). In DNA form, the CDR3 reads TGTGCCAGTAGTATTGCACAGGGGCCTATGGGCGGGCAGCTGTTTTTT. This sequence encodes CASSIAQGPMGGQLFF.

The chain combines TRBV28 with TRBJ1-5; the match to TRBD1 covers 11 bases. This CDR3 spans 19 amino acids. CDR1 is MDHEN and CDR2 is SYDVKM in the germline V gene. The trim removed 5 bases at V and 0 bases at J, leaving 12 bases unmatched. Here the CDR3 reads CASSPLGQGGLHSNQPQHF. As DNA, the CDR3 is TGTGCCAGCAGTCCCCTGGGACAGGGGGGGTTGCATAGCAATCAGCCCCAGCATTTT.

Only a few counts were recorded for this clone. The rearrangement uses TRBV11-2 and TRBJ1-1; TRBD1 might be the D (5 bases). The CDR3 is 12 amino acids. With 3 bases removed from V and 6 bases from J, the gap between germline ends came to 8 bases. Germline-derived CDR1 and CDR2 are SGHAT and FQNNGV. The CDR3 sequence is CASSFTGAEAFF. The CDR3 DNA sequence: TGTGCCAGCAGCTTCACAGGAGCTGAAGCTTTCTTT.

The chain is built from TRBV2 and TRBJ1-4, with 11 bases fitting TRBD1. Germline CDR1 reads SNHLY; CDR2 reads FYNNEI. V shed 6 bases, J shed 1 base, and the junction held 4 bases outside the gene matches. The CDR3 loop spans 16 amino acids. The CDR3 DNA follows: TGTGCCAGCAGGGTCGGGACAGGGGGAACTAATGAAAAACTGTTTTTT. This sequence encodes CASRVGTGGTNEKLFF.

This chain connects TRBV9 to TRBJ2-1, with D possibly matching TRBD2 (5 bases). In germline, CDR1 is SGDLS, CDR2 YYNGEE. This CDR3 is built from 14 residues. V was pared by 0 bases and J by 7 bases, with 11 bases between. The CDR3 reads CASSVVGSVNEQFF. The CDR3 DNA sequence: TGTGCCAGCAGCGTAGTTGGTAGCGTAAATGAGCAGTTCTTC. The variable domain in full, completed from reference TRBV9 and TRBJ2-1, reads DSGVTQTPKHLITATGQRVTLRCSPRSGDLSVYWYQQSLDQGLQFLIQYYNGEERAKGNILERFSAQQFPDLHSELNLSSLELGDSALYFCASSVVGSVNEQFFGPGTRLTVL.

V and J are TRBV5-4 and TRBJ2-7, with D perhaps TRBD1 (6 bases). V lost 1 base, J lost 5 bases, and 10 bases lay in between. Germline CDR1 and CDR2: SGHNT and YYREEE (reference sequence). This CDR3 contains 13 residues. CDR3 in DNA: TGTGCCAGCAGCTTGCCCAAGGGGGACGAGCAGTACTTC. Protein sequence: CASSLPKGDEQYF.

A single count supports this clone. V gene TRBV5-1 combines with J gene TRBJ2-5; TRBD2 aligns across 11 bases. Germline loops: CDR1 SGHRS, CDR2 YFSETQ. CDR3 length: 17 amino acids. Germline trimming cut 7 bases from V and 2 bases from J; bases unmatched to any gene: 13. This CDR3 reads CASALLPGLAVQETQYF. The DNA of the CDR3 is TGCGCCAGCGCATTACTACCGGGACTAGCGGTACAAGAGACCCAGTACTTC. The variable domain in full, with the rest retrieved from reference TRBV5-1 and TRBJ2-5, is KAGVTQTPRYLIKTRGQQVTLSCSPISGHRSVSWYQQTPGQGLQFLFEYFSETQRNKGNFPGRFSGRQFSNSRSEMNVSTLELGDSALYLCASALLPGLAVQETQYFGPGTRLLVL.

The CDR3 loop reads CATSDLRLGNQPQHF. DNA for the CDR3: TGTGCCACCAGTGATTTGCGTCTCGGCAATCAGCCCCAGCATTTT. The V call is TRBV24-1, the J call TRBJ1-5; D remains unclear. The V gene lost 0 bases and the J gene lost 2 bases, with 7 bases spanning the gap. CDR3 length: 15 amino acids. From germline, CDR1 is KGHDR and CDR2 SFDVKD.

The gene calls are TRBV6-5 and TRBJ1-2, with 8 nucleotides matching TRBD1. Trimming cost V 6 bases and J 4 bases; bases outside gene matches: 10. From germline, CDR1 is MNHEY and CDR2 SVGAGI. The CDR3 spans 15 residues. The CDR3 DNA reads as TGTGCCAGCAGCCTTTCCGGGACAGGAACCTATGGCTACACCTTC. This sequence encodes CASSLSGTGTYGYTF.